One sample yielded the 24 T cell receptor beta chains listed below, sequenced in a study of shared clonotypes between healthy human individuals (TCRdb year 2020). For the CD8 naive samples, CD45RO-negative cells were positively selected for CCR7, yielding a CD45RA+CCR7+ population from which TemRA cells were excluded. Library preparation used the immunoSEQ multiplex PCR assay. Held by TCRdb, this immuneACCESS table contains in-frame sequences only and omits some clones. Under half of the omission traces to an unresolved V gene where checked; the cause of the rest is unknown. For this sample there are approximately 2,000,000 clones; about 94% appear just once. Approximately 1.6% of the sample comes from the top ten. Sample: naive CD8+ T cells from PBMCs. The sample's cell subset or site label, in plain terms: CD45RA+CCR7+. These receptors originate from a man between 18 and 35 years old in good health. Some clones in this sample may be carry-over from other donors' samples.

The chain couples TRBV29-1 to TRBJ2-2; the D call may be TRBD1 or TRBD2 (5 bases each). CDR1 and CDR2 (germline): SQVTM, ANQGSEA. Trimming took 7 bases from V and 5 from J, leaving 14 bases between them. The CDR3 is 13 residues long. CDR3 residues: CSARVEGTGELFF. CDR3 sequence (DNA): TGCAGCGCTAGGGTAGAGGGGACCGGGGAGCTGTTTTTT.

The J gene is TRBJ2-7, the V gene TRBV10-2, with a possible D match to TRBD1 (6 bases). CDR3 length: 16 residues. CDR1 and CDR2 (germline): WSHSY, SAAADI. The ends were cut back, 5 bases at V and 2 bases at J, with 19 bases in the middle. For the CDR3, the DNA is TGCGCCAGCAGTCTCAACAGGGCCGAGGGCACCTACGAGCAGTACTTC. Translation gives CASSLNRAEGTYEQYF.

J is TRBJ2-7 and V is TRBV4-3, with 7 bases matching TRBD2. With 0 bases clipped from V and 3 bases from J, the junction kept 5 bases outside the gene matches. CDR1 LGHNA and CDR2 YSLEER come from the germline V gene. CDR3 length equals 15 residues. The CDR3 here is CASSQDRGGGYEQYF. Written as DNA, the CDR3 is TGCGCCAGCAGCCAAGATCGTGGGGGGGGCTACGAGCAGTACTTC.

This rearrangement joins TRBV27 to TRBJ2-5; the match to TRBD2 covers 9 bases. This CDR3 has 15 residues. Germline assignment: CDR1 MNHEY and CDR2 SMNVEV (reference sequence). Unmatched junction bases numbered 7, after V lost 4 bases and J lost 4 bases. The CDR3 loop is CASSWASGARETQYF. The CDR3 DNA reads as TGTGCCAGCAGTTGGGCTAGCGGGGCTAGAGAGACCCAGTACTTC.

V and J are TRBV27 and TRBJ2-3; TRBD2 aligns across 12 bases. The CDR3 covers 15 residues. In germline, CDR1 is MNHEY, CDR2 SMNVEV (reference sequence). V trimming: 2 bases; J trimming: 10 bases; junction bases outside the gene matches: 7. The CDR3 spells CASSLLAGGLGAQYF. The CDR3 nucleotides are TGTGCCAGCAGTTTACTAGCGGGAGGGCTGGGTGCGCAGTATTTT.

This chain connects TRBV28 to TRBJ1-5, with D unclear. CDR3 length: 14 residues. V dropped 2 bases and J dropped 7 bases, with 12 bases sitting between them. In germline, CDR1 is MDHEN, CDR2 SYDVKM. The CDR3 DNA is TGTGCCAGCAGTTTACCCCTGCCGCGACAGCCCCAGCATTTT. Amino acids: CASSLPLPRQPQHF.

This chain links TRBV28 with TRBJ1-6; 7 nucleotides agree with TRBD1. This CDR3 comprises 14 residues. The J segment lost 7 bases and the V segment lost 6 bases, leaving 6 bases of the junction unmatched. Germline values: CDR1 MDHEN, CDR2 SYDVKM. This CDR3 reads CASSYRGANSPLHF. The CDR3 nucleotides are TGTGCCAGCAGCTACAGGGGCGCCAATTCACCCCTCCACTTT.

The chain carries TRBV19 and TRBJ2-1, with TRBD2 matching 9 bases. The junction had 8 bases not matched to a gene; V was cut back by 3 bases and J by 8 bases. This CDR3 is 15 amino acids long. Germline lookup yields CDR1 LNHDA and CDR2 SQIVND (reference sequence). Here the CDR3 DNA reads TGTGCCAGTAGTATCCGCCTAGCGGGACTCGATGAGCAGTTCTTC. Its translation is CASSIRLAGLDEQFF.

The gene calls are TRBV9 and TRBJ2-1; D tentatively reads TRBD1 or TRBD2 (5 bases each). V was cut by 5 bases and J by 5 bases, with 11 bases left in between. This CDR3 has 13 amino acids. In germline, CDR1 is SGDLS, CDR2 YYNGEE. The CDR3 protein is CASRDGTNNEQFF. As DNA, the CDR3 is TGTGCCAGCAGGGATGGGACGAACAATGAGCAGTTCTTC.

The rearrangement uses TRBV5-1 and TRBJ1-1, with D unresolved. The V end was cut by 0 bases, the J end by 1 base, with 7 bases between. The germline CDR1 and CDR2 sequences are SGHRS and YFSETQ. The CDR3 contains 14 residues. Here the CDR3 DNA reads TGCGCCAGCAGCTTGGTGGGCACGAACACTGAAGCTTTCTTT. This encodes CASSLVGTNTEAFF.

Turning to this clone: The sample contains more than one DNA sequence encoding this CDR3. The CDR3 bases are TGCAGTGCTAAACAGGGCTACGAGCAGTACTTC. Residues: CSAKQGYEQYF. The chain has TRBV20-1 and TRBJ2-7; tentatively, D is TRBD1 (6 bases). Germline V gives CDR1 DFQATT, CDR2 SNEGSKA (reference sequence). Trimming took 4 bases from V and 3 from J, leaving 7 bases between them. The CDR3 length is 11 residues.

V and J are TRBV7-6 and TRBJ2-3; D unresolved. The length of the CDR3 is 12 residues. From germline, CDR1 is SGHVS and CDR2 FNYEAQ. Between the trimmed V and J ends, which lost 4 bases and 5 bases, there was a span of 7 bases. CDR3 protein: CASSYPRDTQYF. DNA for the CDR3: TGTGCCAGCAGCTACCCAAGAGATACGCAGTATTTT.

Points on this clone: Other DNA sequences within the sample encode an identical CDR3. The chain has TRBV7-9 and TRBJ2-1; perhaps TRBD2 as D (5 bases). Trimming shortened V by 1 base and J by 7 bases, and 5 bases separated the two germline ends. CDR1 and CDR2 (germline): SEHNR, FQNEAQ (reference sequence). The CDR3 covers 12 residues. CDR3 region: CASSLGENEQFF. Here the CDR3 DNA reads TGTGCCAGCAGCTTAGGGGAGAATGAGCAGTTCTTC.

J is TRBJ1-5 and V is TRBV6-5; no definite D call. The V gene's germline CDR1 is MNHEY and CDR2 SVGAGI. V was cut by 8 bases and J by 1 base, with 12 bases left in between. The CDR3 extends over 14 amino acids. The CDR3 loop is CASAARLSNQPQHF. The DNA of the CDR3 is TGTGCCAGCGCTGCCCGGTTAAGCAATCAGCCCCAGCATTTT.

The chain uses TRBV15 and TRBJ2-7; 7 bases match TRBD1. From germline, CDR1 is LNHNV and CDR2 YYDKDF (reference sequence). CDR3 size: 15 residues. Trimming cost V 3 bases and J 3 bases; bases outside gene matches: 8. The CDR3 bases are TGTGCCACCAGCAGGGGCCGGGACAGCCACTACGAGCAGTACTTC. The encoded protein is CATSRGRDSHYEQYF. Supplemented by reference TRBV15 and TRBJ2-7, the full variable domain reads DAMVIQNPRYQVTQFGKPVTLSCSQTLNHNVMYWYQQKSSQAPKLLFHYYDKDFNNEADTPDNFQSRRPNTSFCFLDIRSPGLGDTAMYLCATSRGRDSHYEQYFGPGTRLTVT.

This clone occurred once. The rearrangement links TRBV6-1 to TRBJ2-5, with 11 nucleotides matching TRBD1. Trimming at V came to 2 bases and at J to 5 bases, leaving 7 bases not matched to a gene. The CDR3 is made up of 16 amino acids. Germline assignment: CDR1 MNHNS and CDR2 SASEGT. CDR3 nucleotide sequence: TGTGCCAGCAGTGAATTTATTGGGACAGGGGGGGAGACCCAGTACTTC. Its translation: CASSEFIGTGGETQYF.

The rearrangement uses TRBV7-9 and TRBJ2-5; weak D call: TRBD1 (6 bases). This CDR3 is 15 amino acids long. CDR1 is SEHNR and CDR2 is FQNEAQ in the germline V gene (reference sequence). Trimming removed 5 bases from V and 4 bases from J, with 17 bases in between. The CDR3 sequence: CASSADSSARETQYF. DNA of the CDR3: TGTGCCAGCAGCGCGGACAGCTCGGCCCGAGAGACCCAGTACTTC.

On this clone: The sample contains more than one DNA sequence encoding this CDR3. The chain links TRBV7-9 to TRBJ2-5, with 7 bases matching TRBD2. Germline CDR1 SEHNR, CDR2 FQNEAQ (reference sequence). CDR3 size: 13 residues. Trimming took 2 bases from V and 3 from J; bases not matched to a gene: 0. CDR3 residues: CASSLSGEETQYF. The DNA of the CDR3 is TGTGCCAGCAGCTTAAGCGGGGAAGAGACCCAGTACTTC.

This clone has more than one count but fewer than ten. The rearrangement uses TRBV4-1 and TRBJ1-2; D gene ambiguous. Germline V gene sequence: CDR1 MGHRA, CDR2 YSYEKL. V was shortened by 0 bases and J by 7 bases, with 18 bases between the two germline ends. The CDR3 has 16 amino acids. This CDR3 reads CASSQDRGSTNSGYTF. The CDR3 DNA follows: TGCGCCAGCAGCCAAGACCGAGGAAGTACTAATTCTGGCTACACCTTC.

This chain uses TRBV27 with TRBJ2-1; D remains unclear. Trimming took off 3 bases at V and 8 bases at J, with 17 bases between the two ends. Germline CDR1 is MNHEY and CDR2 is SMNVEV (reference sequence). The CDR3 is 15 residues long. This CDR3 is CASSFSQESLDEQFF. DNA of the CDR3: TGTGCCAGCAGTTTTTCCCAGGAATCTTTAGATGAGCAGTTCTTC.

The V and J genes are TRBV5-1 and TRBJ2-1; 8 nucleotides agree with TRBD2. There are 16 residues in the CDR3. Germline-derived CDR1 and CDR2 are SGHRS and YFSETQ. Trimming cost V 0 bases and J 6 bases; bases outside gene matches: 8. The CDR3 is CASSLGPGLASNEQFF. The CDR3 DNA reads as TGCGCCAGCAGCTTGGGACCCGGACTAGCCAGCAATGAGCAGTTCTTC.

Here the CDR3 reads CASSLGWGAEAFF. As DNA, the CDR3 is TGTGCCAGCAGCTTGGGTTGGGGAGCTGAAGCTTTCTTT. The chain carries TRBV5-6 and TRBJ1-1; no clear D gene. Trimming left V 0 bases short and J 6 bases short, with 9 bases between. The germline V gene has CDR1 SGHDT and CDR2 YYEEEE. CDR3 length: 13 residues.

This chain uses TRBV28 with TRBJ2-7, with TRBD1 matching over 12 bases. CDR3 size: 15 residues. Germline V CDR1 and CDR2: MDHEN, SYDVKM. The V gene end was trimmed by 5 bases and the J gene end by 4 bases; junction bases not matched to a gene: 6. As DNA, the CDR3 is TGTGCCAGCAGTCTCGGGACAGGGGGCGGGTACGAGCAGTACTTC. It translates to CASSLGTGGGYEQYF.

The rearrangement links TRBV7-9 to TRBJ2-1; 8 nucleotides match TRBD2. The V gene's germline CDR1 is SEHNR and CDR2 FQNEAQ (reference sequence). The CDR3 contains 14 residues. Trimming removed 1 base from V and 10 bases from J; junction bases left unmatched: 6. The chain's CDR3 is CASSLGGRLREQFF. As DNA, the CDR3 is TGTGCCAGCAGCTTAGGCGGGAGGCTACGGGAGCAGTTCTTC.